This TCR beta chain emerged from a study of shared clonotypes between healthy human individuals. It was CD45RO-negative cells, positively selected for CCR7, that made up naive CD8 cells, with terminally differentiated effector memory CD45RA+ cells excluded. Notes on the study in general: It was anticipated that sequencing depth would influence how many clonotypes donors shared. Non-shared clonotypes had lower generation probabilities than those shared by all four donors.

About this clone: Its antigen is unknown.

Deep-level settings were used for running the assay. The table came from immunoSEQ multiplex PCR; TCRdb's copy has only in-frame clones and leaves some out. The sample consists of around 2.1 million clones, just over 90% of them appearing once. The CDR3 loop spans 16 amino acids. The ends lost 0 bases at V and 6 bases at J; junction bases unmatched: 6. The germline V gene encodes CDR1 SGDLS and CDR2 YYNGEE. The rearrangement joins TRBV9 to TRBJ2-2; 9 nucleotides align to TRBD1. The origin of this receptor is a man younger than 35 in good health. Some clones in this sample may be carry-over from other donors' samples. What was sequenced was naive CD8+ T cells from PBMCs. The CDR3 DNA sequence: TGTGCCAGCAGCGTAGTTGACAGGGGGATCCCCGGGGAGCTGTTTTTT. Encoded protein: CASSVVDRGIPGELFF.